This record covers a single T cell receptor (beta chain). This entry is derived from a study of T cells in Graves' hyperthyroidism and ophthalmopathy. Amplification of TCR beta CDR3 regions used RNA as the template. In the first-round RT-PCR of the TCR CDR3, the HTBI primer set was used. From the multiplex PCR reads, TCRdb called clonotypes with MiXCR, one entry per CDR3 protein. Of hundreds of thousands of distinct CDR3 sequences listed, 13% to 15% are singletons. The length of the CDR3 is 17 residues. V shed 0 bases and J shed 8 bases, with 20 bases lying between them. The specimen was blood. The V call is TRBV12-3 or TRBV12-4, the J call TRBJ2-4, with D tentatively TRBD1 (5 bases). The receptor comes from a woman in her forties or fifties with Graves' ophthalmopathy. The DNA of the CDR3 is TGTGCCAGCAGTTTAGCGCGCAGGGCTCGGGTAGTAGACATTCAGTACTTC. Translated, it gives CASSLARRARVVDIQYF.